The source of this T cell receptor beta chain is a study of PD-1 blockade in classical Hodgkin lymphoma (dated by TCRdb to 2018 to 2021). The study in broad terms: Nivolumab dosing was 3 mg/kg intravenously every 2 weeks, continuing until either disease progression or unacceptable toxicity. To define a peripheral blood immune signature of response to PD-1 blockade in classical Hodgkin lymphoma, the study combined TCR beta sequencing with CyTOF.

Interpreted using the paper, the time point label stands for: cycle 1 day 1 (C1D1), immediately before nivolumab initiation. Every trial patient had relapsed following autologous stem cell transplantation, and prior brentuximab vedotin exposure was what differed among cohorts A, B and C. Using a Miltenyi CD4+ T cell isolation kit, CD4+ T cells were purified from thawed PBMCs through magnetic negative selection. A total of more than 55 patients with relapsed/refractory classical Hodgkin lymphoma made up the trial cohort, and each patient's best overall response was complete response, partial response or progressive disease. Single-agent nivolumab was administered to trial patients in the multi-cohort phase II CheckMate 205 trial. Best overall response was determined by an independent review committee according to the 2007 International Working Group response criteria. Trial PBMCs were collected immediately before nivolumab initiation (C1D1) and during therapy at cycle 2 day 1 and cycle 4 day 1. Peripheral blood was collected in 8 mL Vacutainer Cell Preparation Tubes, from which PBMCs were isolated by centrifugation and then cryopreserved. Purified CD4+ and CD8+ fractions were prepared only for cases in which an additional PBMC sample was available. Magnetically labelled cells were removed on LS columns in a quadroMACS separator, and the flow-through was retained as the purified fraction.

About this clone: Its antigen remains undetermined. Base qualities are not provided; no much larger clone lies one nucleotide away.

General study outcomes and caveats: The study was restricted to a single clinical trial cohort, and the causes of repertoire differences, possibly disease activity or prior therapy, were left undefined. Trial patients with a complete response had baseline diversity similar to that of newly diagnosed patients, while partial responders and progressors had significantly lower diversity. By C4D1, a significant rise was seen in CD4+ TCR diversity but not in CD8+ TCR diversity (p=0.0027 vs p=0.16), and the rise was most apparent among complete responders (p=0.02). Newly diagnosed patients were reported to have lower baseline TCR diversity than healthy donors, and relapsed/refractory patients were reported to have lower baseline TCR diversity still. Lower diversity was seen in patients whose nivolumab began less than 1 year after ASCT, and these patients were left out of later analyses so that immune reconstitution would not confound the results.

The Qiagen DNeasy kit was used to extract genomic DNA both from unsorted PBMCs and from the negatively selected CD4+ and CD8+ fractions. TCR beta CDR3 regions were subjected to amplification by immunoSEQ multiplex PCR with primers that anneal to V and J segments. A synthetic immune receptor repertoire was used to minimize amplification bias, and remaining bias was computationally removed after sequencing. The authors' analysis ran thus. Custom Python scripts were used to quantify repertoire diversity as the Shannon entropy index. Unsorted, CD4+ and CD8+ repertoires were examined separately, except in combined analyses, for which CD4+ and CD8+ sequences were merged in silico. A clone was considered expanded if an increase in frequency of at least 2-fold after treatment relative to C1D1 was found, and a pseudocount of 0.5 was applied to clones undetected at baseline. Clones with 0 or 1 copy at C1D1 were classified as singleton clones, and clones with 2 or more copies were classified as non-singleton clones. By matching protein sequences in sorted samples from the same patient, clones expanded in unsorted samples were annotated as CD4+, CD8+ or unknown. Wilcoxon tests on paired samples were used to test changes in diversity from C1D1 to C4D1. As stored in TCRdb, this immuneACCESS dataset retains in-frame rearrangements with V and J assigned. A fraction of the clones does not appear; measured against another copy, unresolved V genes explain less than half of the discrepancy, and the remainder lacks a known reason. V and J calls and clone size follow that table, whereas D and trimming were derived from the DNA. The sample table contains about 35,000 clones; only one count was recorded for 75% to 95% of them. Of the sample, approximately 0.23% falls within the top ten clones.

The sequenced sample was CD4+ T cells from blood, obtained at baseline. The clonotype originates from a human donor with classical Hodgkin lymphoma.

The DNA reads as follows: TGTGCTAGTGGTATCCCCCCTAGCGGGAGGGCCGCTGAGCAGTTCTTC. Translated, this gives CASGIPPSGRAAEQFF. The chain joins TRBV12-5 to TRBJ2-1; TRBD2 lines up with 12 middle nucleotides. The cysteine opens and the phenylalanine closes a CDR3 of 16 amino acids. Only the CDR3 portion is preserved as DNA: 48 bases, with reading frame beginning at the first base. The germline V gene specifies LGHNT as CDR1 and FRNRAP as CDR2. The germline V and J ends show losses of 5 bases and 9 bases respectively, and no gene match explains 11 bases of the junction.